This T cell receptor (beta chain) derives from a study of beta chain features in type 1 diabetes (dated by TCRdb to the late 2010s). With respect to the entire study: Patients and healthy donors did not differ in mean age, gender distribution, total cell number or subset yield. A total of roughly 100 million sorted cells were examined across all samples, and the number of cells per subset was strongly correlated with RNA yield. The study compared TCRB repertoires of sorted circulating CD4+ T cell subsets between recently diagnosed type 1 diabetes patients and matched healthy donors. Regulatory and stem cell-like memory subsets were obtained from only 8 patients and roughly eight healthy donors, while naive and central memory subsets were obtained from all 30 or so donors.

A single peripheral blood draw of around 0.11 L on average was collected from each donor into heparinised tubes. Naive, central memory, regulatory and stem cell-like memory CD4+ T cells were sorted on a BD FACSAria II using a panel including CD45RO, CCR7, CD25, CD127, CD95 and CD27. Every sorted population had a purity above 95%. PBMCs were isolated immediately by Lymphoprep density gradient centrifugation and stained directly without culture. So that batch effects would be minimized, each experiment stained and sorted samples in pairs, pairing one healthy donor with one patient. This clone was seen a handful of times. The target of this receptor is not known. Base qualities are not at hand, and no much larger clone is one base apart. All of the isolated RNA was reverse transcribed with the High Capacity cDNA Reverse Transcription Kit, so expressed TCRB transcripts were sequenced. Deep immunoSEQ sequencing was performed on naive, central memory and regulatory T cell samples, with an average of roughly 3.5 million total reads per sample. After sorted cells were lysed in RLT buffer, RNA was extracted with DNase-treated RNeasy Micro or Mini kits, with the choice depending on cell number. To prevent cross-contamination, each cell subset was processed individually, whereas patient and healthy donor samples were processed jointly. Using the immunoSEQ multiplex PCR, TCRB sequences were amplified from cDNA into 87-bp fragments spanning the CDR3 region. Sequencing of the amplicons was done on the Illumina HiSeq platform. The study's own analysis went as follows. Synthetic template baselines were used to correct PCR bias computationally, reads within Hamming distance 2 were collapsed, and singletons that could not be merged were discarded. Reads were aligned to IMGT to assign V, D and J genes, CDR3 length, and insertions or deletions at six rearrangement sites. Within each subset, clonotype counts were normalized to the number of sorted cells before true diversity and Gini coefficients were calculated with the tcR R package. Repertoire sharing was quantified using the overlap coefficient calculated on TCRB nucleotide sequences. This immuneACCESS table, as held by TCRdb, lists in-frame sequences with V and J called but not all clones. Of the missing ones, under half trace to an unresolved V gene in checked studies; the others have no known cause. That table supplies the V and J calls and clone size; D and trimming were determined from the DNA. The sample table records roughly 140,000 clones; about 7.3% of these occur just once. 0.65% of the sample comes from the top ten.

The germline V and J ends show losses of 0 bases and 7 bases respectively, and no gene match explains 3 bases of the junction. The CDR3 runs 15 residues from the cysteine to the phenylalanine. CDR3 DNA only is kept here, 45 bases in frame from base 1. CDR1 SGDLS and CDR2 YYNGEE are derived from the germline V gene. Overall study outcomes, separate from this receptor: Naive, central memory and regulatory TCRB repertoires appeared to be more alike among patients than among healthy donors. Because cDNA rather than genomic DNA was sequenced, highly expressing activated cells could have been over-represented, although no difference in activation and CD3 levels was found between groups. Type 1 diabetes patients showed a moderate but significant shortening of TCRB CDR3 length in all four CD4+ subsets. Patients with type 1 diabetes made fewer insertions and deleted more nucleotides at VDJ recombination sites, implying thymic rearrangement abnormalities. PCR might favor shorter templates, but patient and control samples were amplified and corrected together, so any skew would affect both groups equally. Because small numbers of individuals were included in the HLA sub-analyses, any influence of HLA type on TCRB rearrangement was left unresolved.

Recombination linked TRBV9 to TRBJ2-1; TRBD1 lines up with 11 middle nucleotides. This receptor was taken from a young man in good health. The sequenced material came from central memory CD4+ T cells from blood. The nucleotides read TGTGCCAGCAGCGTAGCAGGGACAGGGGGGAATGAGCAGTTCTTC. Translated, this gives CASSVAGTGGNEQFF.